This T cell receptor (beta chain) was captured in a study of T cell changes during pregnancy in multiple sclerosis. The data were produced by immunoSEQ multiplex PCR, yet TCRdb's version contains in-frame clones alone and is incomplete. The sample carries approximately 100,000 clones, 85% to 95% recorded once. The germline V gene has CDR1 SGDLS and CDR2 YYNGEE. V dropped 0 bases and J dropped 0 bases, with 13 bases sitting between them. The CDR3 runs 17 residues. The V call is TRBV9, the J call TRBJ2-1; D is unresolved. Sequenced material: peripheral blood, taken in the first trimester of pregnancy. The TCR sequence derives from a female donor with multiple sclerosis, enrolled in a pregnancy study. The CDR3 DNA is TGTGCCAGCAGCGTAGCTCGCTCATCCAGCTCCTACAATGAGCAGTTCTTC. This gives the protein CASSVARSSSSYNEQFF. Together with reference TRBV9 and TRBJ2-1, the CDR3 gives the full variable domain: DSGVTQTPKHLITATGQRVTLRCSPRSGDLSVYWYQQSLDQGLQFLIQYYNGEERAKGNILERFSAQQFPDLHSELNLSSLELGDSALYFCASSVARSSSSYNEQFFGPGTRLTVL.